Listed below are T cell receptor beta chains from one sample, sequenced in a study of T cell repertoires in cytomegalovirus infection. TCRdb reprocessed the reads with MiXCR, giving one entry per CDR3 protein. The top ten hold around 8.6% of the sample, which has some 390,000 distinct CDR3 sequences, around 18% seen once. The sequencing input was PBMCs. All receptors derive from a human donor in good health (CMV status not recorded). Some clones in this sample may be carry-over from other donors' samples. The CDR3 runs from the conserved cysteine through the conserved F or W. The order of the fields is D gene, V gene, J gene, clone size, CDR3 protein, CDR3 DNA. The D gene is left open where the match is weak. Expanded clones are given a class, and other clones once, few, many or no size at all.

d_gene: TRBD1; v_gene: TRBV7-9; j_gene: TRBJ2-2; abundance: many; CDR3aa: CASSLTGSTGELFF; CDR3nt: TGTGCCAGCAGTTTGACAGGGTCCACCGGGGAGCTGTTTTTT
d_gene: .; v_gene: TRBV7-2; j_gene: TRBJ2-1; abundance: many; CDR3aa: CASSLVGGWTGASYNEQFF; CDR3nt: TGTGCCAGCAGCTTAGTTGGGGGGTGGACGGGAGCGTCCTACAATGAGCAGTTCTTC
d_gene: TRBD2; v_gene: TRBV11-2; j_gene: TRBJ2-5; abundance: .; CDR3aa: CASSLGSGGAPETQYF; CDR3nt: TGTGCCAGCAGCTTAGGAAGCGGGGGGGCCCCAGAGACCCAGTACTTC
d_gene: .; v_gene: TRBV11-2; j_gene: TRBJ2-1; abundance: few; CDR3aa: CASSLGWGDNEQFF; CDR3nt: TGTGCCAGCAGCTTAGGCTGGGGCGACAATGAGCAGTTCTTC
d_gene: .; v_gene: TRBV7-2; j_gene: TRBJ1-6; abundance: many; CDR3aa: CASSPQGPLSEPLHF; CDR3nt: TGTGCCAGCAGCCCGCAGGGGCCGCTATCTGAACCCCTCCACTTT
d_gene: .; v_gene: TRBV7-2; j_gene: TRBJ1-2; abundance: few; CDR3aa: CASSSRGYTGTGGYTF; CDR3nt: TGTGCCAGCAGCTCAAGAGGATATACAGGGACGGGCGGCTACACCTTC
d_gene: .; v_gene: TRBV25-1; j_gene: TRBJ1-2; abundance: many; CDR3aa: CASSYSLGGDYGYTF; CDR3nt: TGTGCCAGCAGTTACTCATTGGGAGGGGACTATGGCTACACCTTC
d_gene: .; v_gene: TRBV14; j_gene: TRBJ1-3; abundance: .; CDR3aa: CASSRAAGVYTIYF; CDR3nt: TGTGCCAGCAGCCGTGCCGCAGGGGTTTACACCATATATTTT
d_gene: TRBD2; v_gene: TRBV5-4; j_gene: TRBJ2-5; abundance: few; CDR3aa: CASSPRLAGGGETQYF; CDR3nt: TGTGCCAGCAGCCCCAGACTAGCGGGAGGTGGAGAGACCCAGTACTTC
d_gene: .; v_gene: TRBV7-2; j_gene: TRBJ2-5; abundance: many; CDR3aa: CASSLAGSQSETQYF; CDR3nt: TGTGCCAGCAGCTTAGCAGGGTCCCAAAGTGAGACCCAGTACTTC
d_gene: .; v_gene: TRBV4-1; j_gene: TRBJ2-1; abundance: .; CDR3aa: CASSPPTVYNEQFF; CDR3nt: TGCGCCAGCAGCCCACCGACAGTCTACAATGAGCAGTTCTTC
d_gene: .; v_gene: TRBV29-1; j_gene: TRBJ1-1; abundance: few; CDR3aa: CSVEWNRRNTEAFF; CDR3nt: TGCAGCGTTGAATGGAACAGGAGGAACACTGAAGCTTTCTTT
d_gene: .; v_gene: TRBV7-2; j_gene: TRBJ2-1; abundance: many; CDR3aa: CASSLLTGFRGPAYNEQFF; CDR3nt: TGTGCCAGCAGCTTATTGACGGGGTTTCGGGGTCCAGCTTACAATGAGCAGTTCTTC
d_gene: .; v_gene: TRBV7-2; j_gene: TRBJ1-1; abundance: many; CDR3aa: CASSPWGRPTEAFF; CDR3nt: TGTGCCAGCAGCCCCTGGGGGAGGCCCACTGAAGCTTTCTTT
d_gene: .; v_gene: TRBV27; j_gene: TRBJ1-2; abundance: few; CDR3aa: CASSPWTEPFYGYTF; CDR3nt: TGTGCCAGCAGTCCCTGGACAGAGCCGTTCTATGGCTACACCTTC
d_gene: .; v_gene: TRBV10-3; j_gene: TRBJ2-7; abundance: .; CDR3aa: CAISPGRISYEQYF; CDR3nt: TGTGCCATTTCTCCTGGCAGGATCTCCTACGAGCAGTACTTC
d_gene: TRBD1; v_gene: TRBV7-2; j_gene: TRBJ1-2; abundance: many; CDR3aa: CASSPQGGNYGYTF; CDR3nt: TGTGCCAGCAGCCCCCAGGGGGGGAACTATGGCTACACCTTC
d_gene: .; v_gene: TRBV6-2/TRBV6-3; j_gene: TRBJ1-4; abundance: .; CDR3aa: CASSYAEDLNEKLFF; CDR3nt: TGTGCCAGCAGTTACGCCGAGGACTTAAATGAAAAACTGTTTTTT
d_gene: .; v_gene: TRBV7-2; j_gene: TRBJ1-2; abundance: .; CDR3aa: CASSFGRGGGYGYTF; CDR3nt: TGTGCCAGCAGCTTTGGCAGGGGCGGAGGCTATGGCTACACCTTC
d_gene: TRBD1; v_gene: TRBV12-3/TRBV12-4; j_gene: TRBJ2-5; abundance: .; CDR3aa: CASSLGDRFQETQYF; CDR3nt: TGTGCCAGCAGTTTAGGGGACAGATTCCAAGAGACCCAGTACTTC
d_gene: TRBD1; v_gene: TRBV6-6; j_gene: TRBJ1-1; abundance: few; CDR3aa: CASTDGQVNTEAFF; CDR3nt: TGTGCCAGCACCGACGGACAGGTGAACACTGAAGCTTTCTTT
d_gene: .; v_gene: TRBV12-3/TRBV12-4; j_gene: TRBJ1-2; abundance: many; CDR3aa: CATLAGHGYTF; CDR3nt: TGTGCCACATTAGCGGGTCACGGCTACACCTTC
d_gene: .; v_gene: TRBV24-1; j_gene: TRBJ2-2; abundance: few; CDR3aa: CATSRRENTGELFF; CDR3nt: TGTGCCACCAGCCGGCGCGAGAACACCGGGGAGCTGTTTTTT
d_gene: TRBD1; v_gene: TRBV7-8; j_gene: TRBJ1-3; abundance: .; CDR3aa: CAIGTGMGNTIYF; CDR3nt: TGTGCCATCGGGACAGGGATGGGAAACACCATATATTTT
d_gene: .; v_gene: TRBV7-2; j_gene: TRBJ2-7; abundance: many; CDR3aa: CASSLGEPTYEQYF; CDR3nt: TGTGCCAGCAGCTTAGGCGAACCAACCTACGAGCAGTACTTC
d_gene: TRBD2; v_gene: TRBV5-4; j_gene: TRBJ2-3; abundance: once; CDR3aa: CASSPVGGRSTDTQYF; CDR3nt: TGTGCCAGCAGCCCGGTGGGAGGGCGGAGCACAGATACGCAGTATTTT
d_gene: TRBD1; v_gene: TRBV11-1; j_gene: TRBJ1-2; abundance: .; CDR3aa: CASSPQGVPGYTF; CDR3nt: TGTGCCAGCAGCCCCCAGGGGGTCCCTGGCTACACCTTC
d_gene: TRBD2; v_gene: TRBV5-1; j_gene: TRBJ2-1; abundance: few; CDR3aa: CASTTGTSGRNEQFF; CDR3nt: TGCGCCAGCACCACCGGGACTAGCGGGAGGAATGAGCAGTTCTTC
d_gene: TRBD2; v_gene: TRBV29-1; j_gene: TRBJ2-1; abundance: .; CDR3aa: CSVRERGGLSYNEQFF; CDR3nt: TGCAGCGTAAGGGAGCGGGGGGGCCTGTCCTACAATGAGCAGTTCTTC
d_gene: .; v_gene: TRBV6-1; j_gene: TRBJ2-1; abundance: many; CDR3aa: CASSEAARDEQFF; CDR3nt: TGTGCCAGCAGTGAAGCGGCCAGGGATGAGCAGTTCTTC
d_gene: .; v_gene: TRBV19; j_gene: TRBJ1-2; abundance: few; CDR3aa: CASINSRRQPYGYTF; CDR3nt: TGTGCCAGTATTAACTCCAGGAGGCAACCTTATGGCTACACCTTC
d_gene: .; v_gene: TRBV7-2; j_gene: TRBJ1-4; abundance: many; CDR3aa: CASSLASRRSNEKLFF; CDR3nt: TGTGCCAGCAGCTTAGCTTCGCGACGGAGTAATGAAAAACTGTTTTTT
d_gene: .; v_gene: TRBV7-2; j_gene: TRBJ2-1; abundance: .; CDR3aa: CASSWGSEYNEQFF; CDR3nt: TGTGCCAGCAGTTGGGGGTCTGAGTACAATGAGCAGTTCTTC
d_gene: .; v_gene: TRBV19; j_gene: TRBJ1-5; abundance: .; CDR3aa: CASRVRGQGQPQHF; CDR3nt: TGTGCCAGTAGGGTTCGGGGCCAGGGTCAGCCCCAGCATTTT
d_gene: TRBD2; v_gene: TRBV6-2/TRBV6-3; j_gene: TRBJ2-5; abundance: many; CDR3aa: CASSGLAGDQETQYF; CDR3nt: TGTGCCAGCAGCGGACTAGCGGGAGACCAAGAGACCCAGTACTTC
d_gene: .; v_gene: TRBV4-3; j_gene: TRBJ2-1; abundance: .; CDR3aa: CASSPTSLGYNEQFF; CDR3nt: TGCGCCAGCAGCCCGACTAGTTTGGGCTACAATGAGCAGTTCTTC
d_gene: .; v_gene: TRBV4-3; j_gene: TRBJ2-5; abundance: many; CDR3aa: CASSPRARWFGQETQYF; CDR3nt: TGCGCCAGCAGCCCCCGGGCCAGGTGGTTTGGCCAAGAGACCCAGTACTTC
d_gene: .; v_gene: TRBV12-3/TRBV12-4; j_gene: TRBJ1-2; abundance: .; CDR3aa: CASSLHSAGTYGYTF; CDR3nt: TGTGCCAGCAGTCTGCATTCGGCAGGGACCTATGGCTACACCTTC
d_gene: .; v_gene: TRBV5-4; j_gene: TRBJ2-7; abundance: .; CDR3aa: CASNSPGDYEQYF; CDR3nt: TGTGCCAGCAACTCCCCTGGTGACTACGAGCAGTACTTC
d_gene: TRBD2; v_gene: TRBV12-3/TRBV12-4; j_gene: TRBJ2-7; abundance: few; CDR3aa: CASRTTSGSSYEQYF; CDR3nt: TGTGCCAGCCGAACGACTAGCGGGAGTTCCTACGAGCAGTACTTC
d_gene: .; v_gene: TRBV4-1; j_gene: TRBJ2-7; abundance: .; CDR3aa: CASSPLSSSQYEQYF; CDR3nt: TGCGCCAGCAGCCCCTTATCTTCCTCCCAGTACGAGCAGTACTTC
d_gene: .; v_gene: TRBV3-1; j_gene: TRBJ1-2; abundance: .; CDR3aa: CASSQRDNGNYGYTF; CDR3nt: TGTGCCAGCAGCCAAAGGGACAACGGGAACTATGGCTACACCTTC
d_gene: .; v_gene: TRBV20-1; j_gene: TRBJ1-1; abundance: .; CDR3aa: CSARGGIGTEAFF; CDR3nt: TGCAGTGCTAGAGGAGGAATAGGTACTGAAGCTTTCTTT
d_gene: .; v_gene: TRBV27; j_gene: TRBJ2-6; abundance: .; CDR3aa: CASSVGVGLSGANVLTF; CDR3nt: TGTGCCAGCTCGGTGGGAGTTGGGCTCTCTGGGGCCAACGTCCTGACTTTC
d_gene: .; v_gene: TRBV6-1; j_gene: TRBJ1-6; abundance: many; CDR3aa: CASNQPPSPLHF; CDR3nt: TGTGCCAGCAATCAGCCTCCTTCACCCCTCCACTTT
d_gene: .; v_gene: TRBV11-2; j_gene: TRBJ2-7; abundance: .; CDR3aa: CASSLEAPLGYEQYF; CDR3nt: TGTGCCAGCAGCTTAGAGGCTCCGCTGGGGTACGAGCAGTACTTC
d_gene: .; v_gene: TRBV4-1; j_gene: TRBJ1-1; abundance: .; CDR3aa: CASSLDGTQGESFF; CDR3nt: TGCGCCAGCAGCCTCGATGGGACTCAAGGTGAGTCTTTCTTT
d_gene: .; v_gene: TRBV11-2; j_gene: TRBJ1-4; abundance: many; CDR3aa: CASSLLDGNEKLFF; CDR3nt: TGTGCCAGCAGCTTATTGGATGGAAATGAAAAACTGTTTTTT
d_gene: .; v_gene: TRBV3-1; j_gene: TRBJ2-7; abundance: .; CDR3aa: CASSQAWGDSYEQYF; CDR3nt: TGTGCCAGCAGCCAAGCTTGGGGCGACAGTTACGAGCAGTACTTC
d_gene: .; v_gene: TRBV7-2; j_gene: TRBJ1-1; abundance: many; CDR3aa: CASSLRPGANTEAFF; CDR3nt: TGTGCCAGCAGCTTAAGGCCCGGTGCAAACACTGAAGCTTTCTTT
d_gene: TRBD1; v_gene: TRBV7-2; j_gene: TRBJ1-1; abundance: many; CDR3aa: CASSYRDRDTGAFF; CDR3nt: TGTGCCAGCAGCTATAGGGACAGGGACACGGGAGCTTTCTTT
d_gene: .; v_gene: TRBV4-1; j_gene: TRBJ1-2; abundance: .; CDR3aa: CATHGVNYGYTF; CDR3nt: TGCGCCACCCACGGGGTTAACTATGGCTACACCTTC
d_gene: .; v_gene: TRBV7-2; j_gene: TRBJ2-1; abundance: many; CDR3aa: CASSPGLSSYNEQFF; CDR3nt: TGTGCCAGCAGCCCCGGGCTGAGCTCCTACAATGAGCAGTTCTTC
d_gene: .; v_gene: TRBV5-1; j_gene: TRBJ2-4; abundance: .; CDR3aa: CASSVGPKNIQYF; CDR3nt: TGCGCCAGCAGCGTGGGGCCCAAAAACATTCAGTACTTC
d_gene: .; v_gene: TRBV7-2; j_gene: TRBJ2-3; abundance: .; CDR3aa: CASSYTSPYEADTQYF; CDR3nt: TGTGCCAGCAGCTACACTAGCCCCTACGAGGCAGATACGCAGTATTTT
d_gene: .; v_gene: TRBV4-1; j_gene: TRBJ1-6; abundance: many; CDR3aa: CASSQKTGDGSPLHF; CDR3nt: TGCGCCAGCAGCCAAAAGACAGGCGATGGGTCACCCCTCCACTTT
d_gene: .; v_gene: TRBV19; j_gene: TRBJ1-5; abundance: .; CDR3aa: CASSIDGNQPQHF; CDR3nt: TGTGCCAGTAGTATTGACGGAAATCAGCCCCAGCATTTT
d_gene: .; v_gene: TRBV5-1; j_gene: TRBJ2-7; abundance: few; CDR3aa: CASSLEAAEQYF; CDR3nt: TGCGCCAGCAGCTTGGAAGCTGCCGAGCAGTACTTC
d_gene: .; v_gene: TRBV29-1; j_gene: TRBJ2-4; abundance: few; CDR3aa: CSAPLPGTENIQYF; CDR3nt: TGCAGCGCCCCTCTCCCTGGGACCGAAAACATTCAGTACTTC
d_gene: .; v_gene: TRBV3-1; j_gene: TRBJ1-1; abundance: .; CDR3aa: CASSPGGDFTEAFF; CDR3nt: TGTGCCAGCAGCCCTGGAGGAGATTTCACTGAAGCTTTCTTT